Following are 31 T cell receptor beta chains from one sample sequenced in a study of PD-1 blockade in classical Hodgkin lymphoma. As to time point: cycle 4 day 1 (C4D1), after six to seven weeks of nivolumab. Each patient experienced a relapse that followed autologous stem cell transplantation, and brentuximab vedotin exposure varied. Sequenced by immunoSEQ multiplex PCR; TCRdb stores in-frame clones only, minus some. The table shows about 24,000 clones, with 72% occurring only once. The sequencing here drew on peripheral blood mononuclear cells (PBMCs), taken before the fourth cycle of nivolumab. The receptors derive from a human donor with classical Hodgkin lymphoma.

The rearrangement uses TRBV18 and TRBJ2-2, with D possibly being TRBD1 (6 bases). V lost 4 bases, J lost 5 bases, and 8 bases lay in between. Germline V gene data show CDR1 as KGHSH and CDR2 as LQKENI. The CDR3 is 13 residues long. CDR3 residues: CASSLGHTGELFF. For the CDR3, the DNA is TGTGCCAGCTCACTGGGACATACCGGGGAGCTGTTTTTT.

The genes are TRBV6-6 and TRBJ1-2, with a possible D match to TRBD1 (6 bases). The germline V gene has CDR1 MNHNY and CDR2 SVGAGI (reference sequence). Trimming took off 5 bases at V and 7 bases at J, with 14 bases between the two ends. This CDR3 has 13 residues. This chain's CDR3 is CASSQHRDTGYTF. As DNA, the CDR3 is TGTGCCAGCAGTCAGCACAGGGATACTGGCTACACCTTC.

The V and J genes are TRBV6-5 and TRBJ1-2; 8 bases agree with TRBD1. Germline V gene data show CDR1 as MNHEY and CDR2 as SVGAGI. The ends lost 2 bases at V and 9 bases at J; junction bases unmatched: 11. The CDR3 extends over 15 amino acids. The CDR3 reads CASSYASGGASRYTF. The CDR3 DNA sequence: TGTGCCAGCAGTTACGCTTCAGGGGGCGCGAGCCGCTACACCTTC.

This sequence joins TRBV2 and TRBJ1-1; the D is unclear. Trimming removed 10 bases from V and 6 bases from J, with 30 bases in between. Germline-derived CDR1 and CDR2 are SNHLY and FYNNEI. This CDR3 spans 17 amino acids. The CDR3: CATGIHTDGSKFAEAFF. As DNA, the CDR3 is TGTGCCACCGGTATCCACACGGACGGGTCTAAGTTTGCTGAAGCTTTCTTT.

The chain has TRBV5-1 and TRBJ2-7; 7 bases match TRBD1. Looked up from germline, CDR1 is SGHRS and CDR2 is YFSETQ. The length of the CDR3 is 15 residues. The junction had 10 bases not matched to a gene; V was cut back by 0 bases and J by 7 bases. DNA of the CDR3: TGCGCCAGCAGCTTGGGGATAACAGGGGTCGAAGAGCAGTACGTC. It codes for CASSLGITGVEEQYV.

The genes are TRBV2 and TRBJ2-1; 7 nucleotides line up with TRBD2. Trimming took 4 bases from V and 13 from J; bases not matched to a gene: 4. The length of the CDR3 is 11 residues. Germline lookup yields CDR1 SNHLY and CDR2 FYNNEI. The DNA for the CDR3 is TGTGCCAGCAGTGTAGCGGGTGATCAGTTCTTC. Amino acids: CASSVAGDQFF. Using reference TRBV2 and TRBJ2-1 for the parts outside the CDR3, the full variable domain is EPEVTQTPSHQVTQMGQEVILRCVPISNHLYFYWYRQILGQKVEFLVSFYNNEISEKSEIFDDQFSVERPDGSNFTLKIRSTKLEDSAMYFCASSVAGDQFFGPGTRLTVL.

This clone was counted a few times. The chain couples TRBV29-1 to TRBJ2-3; 8 bases are a match to TRBD2. The CDR3 covers 15 residues. J lost 7 bases, V lost 4 bases, and 13 bases had no gene match. Germline assignment: CDR1 SQVTM and CDR2 ANQGSEA. This CDR3 is CSVGPQRGLWNTQYF. The CDR3 coding sequence is TGCAGCGTTGGCCCACAGCGGGGGTTGTGGAATACGCAGTATTTT.

The CDR3 coding sequence is TGCAGCGTTCGTTCAGGTCCCGACAGGGAAGATGAGCAGTTCTTC. Translation gives CSVRSGPDREDEQFF. V and J are TRBV29-1 and TRBJ2-1; 7 nucleotides line up with TRBD1. V dropped 5 bases and J dropped 8; count of bases not matched to a gene: 15. Germline V gives CDR1 SQVTM, CDR2 ANQGSEA. This CDR3 has 15 amino acids.

The chain joins TRBV4-2 to TRBJ1-3; 8 bases match TRBD1. V dropped 3 bases and J dropped 4; count of bases not matched to a gene: 11. Germline CDR1 is LGHNA and CDR2 is YNFKEQ. The CDR3 extends over 17 amino acids. The CDR3 sequence is CASSHDGQGARGNTIYF. Written as DNA, the CDR3 is TGTGCCAGCAGCCATGATGGTCAGGGGGCGAGGGGAAACACCATATATTTT.

The V call is TRBV12-2, the J call TRBJ1-1. TRBV12-2 is shown as a pseudogene. This CDR3 spans 13 amino acids. The CDR3 is CASSPGGVTEAFF. In DNA form, the CDR3 reads TGTGCCAGCAGCCCAGGGGGGGTCACTGAAGCTTTCTTT.

This clone was detected only a few times. J is TRBJ1-2 and V is TRBV5-6; D is ambiguous. Trimming pared 3 bases from V and 6 bases from J, leaving 15 bases between. The CDR3 loop spans 14 amino acids. In germline, CDR1 is SGHDT, CDR2 YYEEEE. DNA for the CDR3: TGTGCCAGCAGCTGGGCGGGTTCCGCACATGGCTACACCTTC. Its protein product is CASSWAGSAHGYTF.

The CDR3 region has the DNA TGCAGCGGATCCGGGACAGGGGTACCTGAAGCTTTCTTT. Protein sequence: CSGSGTGVPEAFF. The chain carries TRBV29-1 and TRBJ1-1, with 10 nucleotides matching TRBD1. Trimming cost V 7 bases and J 6 bases; bases outside gene matches: 8. The CDR3 contains 13 residues. Germline V gives CDR1 SQVTM, CDR2 ANQGSEA.

The genes are TRBV4-2 and TRBJ1-2, with D possibly matching TRBD1 (6 bases). This CDR3 is 15 amino acids long. Germline CDR1 is LGHNA and CDR2 is YNFKEQ. Trimming took off 1 base at V and 2 bases at J, with 11 bases between the two ends. The CDR3 coding sequence is TGTGCCAGCAGCCAAGCCGACAGGAAGAACTATGGCTACACCTTC. It specifies CASSQADRKNYGYTF.

On this clone: One junction end does not reproduce the germline sequence, and a read error may be involved. The chain uses TRBV14 and TRBJ1-2; TRBD1 might be the D (5 bases). Germline V gives CDR1 SGHDN, CDR2 FVKESK. This CDR3 is built from 14 residues. The CDR3 reads CASSPGRQTSGYIF. CDR3 nucleotides: TGTGCCAGCAGCCCAGGCAGACAGACCTCGGGCTACATCTTC.

This clone was found a few times. The chain recombines TRBV10-3 with TRBJ1-6, with 7 bases fitting TRBD1. Trimming took 9 bases from V and 9 from J; bases not matched to a gene: 8. The CDR3 is 13 residues long. CDR1 is ENHRY, CDR2 SYGVKD, per germline. CDR3 sequence reads: CAIGSGQTSPLHF. The CDR3 DNA follows: TGTGCCATTGGGTCGGGACAGACTTCACCCCTCCACTTT.

V gene TRBV7-8 combines with J gene TRBJ2-3; 7 bases line up with TRBD1. The CDR3 loop spans 17 amino acids. Germline CDR1 is SGHVS and CDR2 is FQNEAQ. Unmatched junction bases numbered 10, after V lost 4 bases and J lost 0 bases. This CDR3 reads CASSSRPGQSSTDTQYF. CDR3 DNA sequence: TGTGCCAGCAGCTCGAGACCGGGACAGAGTAGCACAGATACGCAGTATTTT.

This clone was detected a few times. The J gene is TRBJ2-3, the V gene TRBV13; D gene uncertain. V dropped 8 bases and J dropped 0 bases, with 12 bases sitting between them. Germline-derived CDR1 and CDR2 are PRHDT and FYEKMQ (reference sequence). The CDR3 has 14 amino acids. CDR3 region: CASGEGISTDTQYF. Here the CDR3 DNA reads TGTGCCAGCGGGGAAGGGATAAGCACAGATACGCAGTATTTT.

V and J are TRBV27 and TRBJ2-2, with D possibly TRBD1 on 5 matching bases. The ends were cut back, 2 bases at V and 3 bases at J, with 10 bases in the middle. Germline CDR1 MNHEY, CDR2 SMNVEV (reference sequence). CDR3 length: 15 residues. CDR3: CASSLRGFDTGELFF. The CDR3, as DNA: TGTGCCAGCAGTTTAAGGGGTTTCGACACCGGGGAGCTGTTTTTT.

V and J are TRBV6-6 and TRBJ1-4; possible D gene TRBD1, 6 bases. With 5 bases removed from V and 6 bases from J, the gap between germline ends came to 13 bases. The length of the CDR3 is 14 residues. From germline, CDR1 is MNHNY and CDR2 SVGAGI (reference sequence). The CDR3 bases are TGTGCCAGCAGTCCCGCAGGGGCGGATGAAAAACTGTTTTTT. Its translation is CASSPAGADEKLFF.

This clone was picked up a small number of times. The chain joins TRBV19 to TRBJ2-7; 10 bases agree with TRBD1. J was trimmed by 5 bases and V by 9 bases; bases with no gene match: 4. This CDR3 contains 12 residues. Germline CDR1 LNHDA, CDR2 SQIVND (reference sequence). CDR3 protein: CASGTGVDEQYF. As DNA, the CDR3 is TGTGCCAGCGGGACAGGGGTCGACGAGCAGTACTTC.

The chain carries TRBV11-2 and TRBJ2-3; 9 bases are a match to TRBD1. The trim removed 4 bases at V and 0 bases at J, leaving 5 bases unmatched. Germline V gives CDR1 SGHAT, CDR2 FQNNGV. There are 16 residues in the CDR3. CDR3 DNA sequence: TGTGCCAGCAGCTCAAGACAGGGGGGAAGCACAGATACGCAGTATTTT. Translated, it gives CASSSRQGGSTDTQYF.

The DNA for the CDR3 is TGTGCCAGCAGTCTGGACAGGGGGGTAGGCACTGGGGCCAACGTCCTGACTTTC. It specifies CASSLDRGVGTGANVLTF. The chain has TRBV27 and TRBJ2-6; 10 bases align to TRBD1. Germline V gene sequence: CDR1 MNHEY, CDR2 SMNVEV (reference sequence). J gave up 2 bases and V 5 bases, and 9 bases lay outside the gene matches. CDR3 length equals 18 residues.

The rearrangement links TRBV28 to TRBJ1-4, with D perhaps matching TRBD1 (5 bases). The length of the CDR3 is 14 residues. Trimming removed 8 bases from V and 6 bases from J, with 16 bases in between. From germline, CDR1 is MDHEN and CDR2 SYDVKM. Here the CDR3 reads CASWTRGVDEKLFF. CDR3 bases: TGTGCCAGCTGGACCAGAGGGGTGGATGAAAAACTGTTTTTT.

V usage is TRBV28 and J usage is TRBJ2-1; the match to TRBD1 covers 8 bases. The V and J ends lost 5 bases and 5 bases, in that order; junction bases with no gene match: 11. The CDR3 covers 16 residues. The V gene's germline CDR1 is MDHEN and CDR2 SYDVKM. The CDR3 loop is CASSETPGGANNEQFF. Here the CDR3 DNA reads TGTGCCAGCAGTGAGACCCCAGGGGGCGCCAACAATGAGCAGTTCTTC. Full variable domain (rest looked up from reference TRBV28 and TRBJ2-1): DVKVTQSSRYLVKRTGEKVFLECVQDMDHENMFWYRQDPGLGLRLIYFSYDVKMKEKGDIPEGYSVSREKKERFSLILESASTNQTSMYLCASSETPGGANNEQFFGPGTRLTVL.

This rearrangement joins TRBV9 to TRBJ1-2; the D is unclear. The length of the CDR3 is 15 residues. CDR1 and CDR2 from the germline V gene are SGDLS and YYNGEE. V was cut by 4 bases and J by 5 bases, with 18 bases left in between. The CDR3: CASSQEEVSTYGYTF. The CDR3 coding sequence is TGTGCCAGCAGCCAAGAGGAGGTGTCTACATATGGCTACACCTTC.

This clone is medium-sized within its sample. J is TRBJ2-3 and V is TRBV7-3, with D hard to call. The germline V and J ends were trimmed by 0 bases and 2 bases, with 12 bases remaining between them. Per germline, CDR1 SGHTA and CDR2 FQGTGA. There are 16 residues in the CDR3. CDR3 nucleotide sequence: TGTGCCAGCAGCTTAACGTTCCGGCCTACCACAGATACGCAGTATTTT. Its protein product is CASSLTFRPTTDTQYF.

V usage is TRBV6-6 and J usage is TRBJ1-1; TRBD1 is a possible D gene (5 bases). The germline V gene has CDR1 MNHNY and CDR2 SVGAGI (reference sequence). Between the trimmed V and J ends, which lost 3 bases and 4 bases, there was a span of 9 bases. The CDR3 runs 13 residues. CDR3 region: CASSYGGSTEAFF. CDR3 nucleotides: TGTGCCAGCAGTTATGGGGGAAGCACTGAAGCTTTCTTT.

In DNA, the CDR3 is TGTGCCAGCAGTTATGAGGGGGTGAACACCGGGGAGCTGTTTTTT. This encodes CASSYEGVNTGELFF. The chain joins TRBV6-6 to TRBJ2-2, with a weak D call TRBD1 (6 bases). The V and J ends lost 3 bases and 1 base respectively, with 9 bases between them. Germline lookup yields CDR1 MNHNY and CDR2 SVGAGI (reference sequence). The CDR3 extends over 15 amino acids.

The chain couples TRBV27 to TRBJ2-2, with D hard to call. CDR1 is MNHEY and CDR2 is SMNVEV in the germline V gene (reference sequence). V dropped 3 bases and J dropped 1 base, with 12 bases sitting between them. The CDR3 totals 16 residues. The CDR3 DNA follows: TGTGCCAGCAGTTTCCAGGTTTTGGGGAACACCGGGGAGCTGTTTTTT. This translates into CASSFQVLGNTGELFF.

This chain joins TRBV6-6 and TRBJ1-2, with no clear D. Between the trimmed V and J ends, which lost 3 bases and 3 bases, there was a span of 11 bases. CDR3 length equals 14 residues. CDR1 MNHNY and CDR2 SVGAGI come from the germline V gene (reference sequence). The CDR3 here is CASSYRRTHYGYTF. The CDR3 DNA is TGTGCCAGCAGTTATAGACGGACCCACTATGGCTACACCTTC.

The V call is TRBV5-6, the J call TRBJ2-2, with D hard to call. Germline V gene lookup returns CDR1 SGHDT and CDR2 YYEEEE. The CDR3 spans 12 residues. V was clipped by 5 bases and J by 5 bases, with 7 bases between them. The CDR3 coding sequence is TGTGCCAGCAGTTTATTTACCGGGGAGCTGTTTTTT. Translated, it gives CASSLFTGELFF.